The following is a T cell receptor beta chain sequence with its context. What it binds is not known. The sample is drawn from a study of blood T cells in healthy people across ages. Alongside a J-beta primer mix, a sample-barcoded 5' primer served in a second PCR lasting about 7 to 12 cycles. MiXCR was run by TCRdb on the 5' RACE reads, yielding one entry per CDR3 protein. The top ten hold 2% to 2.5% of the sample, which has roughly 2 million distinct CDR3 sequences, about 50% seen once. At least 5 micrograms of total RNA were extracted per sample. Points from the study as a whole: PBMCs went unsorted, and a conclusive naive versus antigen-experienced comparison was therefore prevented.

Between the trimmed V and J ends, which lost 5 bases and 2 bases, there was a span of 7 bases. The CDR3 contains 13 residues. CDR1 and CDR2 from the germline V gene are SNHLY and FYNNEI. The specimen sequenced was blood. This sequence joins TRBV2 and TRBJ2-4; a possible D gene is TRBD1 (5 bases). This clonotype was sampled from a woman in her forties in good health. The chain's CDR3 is CASSPGPKNIQYF. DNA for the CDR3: TGTGCCAGCAGTCCAGGGCCCAAAAACATTCAGTACTTC.